This T cell receptor beta chain derives from a study of cytomegalovirus exposure and HLA in healthy donors (TCRdb year 2017). Context from the whole study: According to an earlier analysis of 587 of the donors, 150 million to 200 million T cells yielded roughly 110 million unique TCR beta sequences and 250 to 350 Gb of sequence data. Roughly 300 gigabases of sequencing data and around 80 million unique TCR sequences made up an early release that covered 640 HLA-typed donors. The genetic ancestry cluster associated with self-reported Caucasian donors included 80% to 90% of the roughly 400 genotyped donors. The study was designed to test whether signatures of past pathogen exposure could be identified by cataloging public T cell receptors. The study profiled the T cell repertoires of under 850 subjects by immunosequencing and related them to cytomegalovirus serostatus. A separate validation cohort of 100 to 150 different subjects was used in addition to the roughly 620-subject first cohort. The study combined high-throughput TCR immunosequencing, statistical association of individual TCRs with disease status, and machine learning to predict cytomegalovirus infection status. A later analysis re-examined previously published TCR beta repertoires from more than 600 donors and added high-resolution HLA genotyping to investigate patterns of TCR occurrence. The later analysis used no new phenotypic data to find candidate immune exposures, relying instead on TCR beta sequences and their occurrence across donors. To decide whether each TCR beta V gene segment behaved as functional or pseudogenic, an earlier analysis of some 540 of the donors relied on high-throughput TCR beta sequencing. Donor age, sex, ethnicity and CMV serostatus were collected together with the repertoire data. In a later genetic analysis, genome-wide SNP genotypes for about 55% of the roughly 700 donors were used, and that subset was treated as a discovery cohort. Every repertoire in the discovery cohort had been generated on one and the same sequencing platform. Class I and class II HLA loci were covered by the typing at four-digit resolution. The number of typed donors differed by locus: roughly 629-630 for A, B, C, DRB1 and DQB1; some 500 for DQA1; about 600 for DPA1; and some 470 for DPB1. Because of strong linkage in the cohort, 5 or 6 DR-DQ haplotypes were treated as single units for association and clustering. Across 398 genotyped donors of the cohort, an average of approximately 240,000 unique TCR beta nucleotide sequences per donor were sequenced, and roughly 18% of those sequences were non-productive.

Based on the germline V gene, the CDR1 and CDR2 sequences are LGHNT and FRNRAP. Its CDR3 holds 17 amino acids, cysteine through phenylalanine. Here the CDR3 DNA is all that survives: 51 bases in frame from base 1. The trim is 3 bases for V and 7 bases for J, with a gap of 21 bases between the germline ends. This clone appeared a few times. Its antigen is unknown. Base qualities were left out, and no much larger clone turns up one base away. General findings and caveats noted by the study authors: A cluster of highly shared sequence variants was judged likely to represent a technical artifact of the sequencing pipeline. Most TCR sequences were observed very rarely across donors, whereas some public TCRs were present in many individuals. Because some donors lacked HLA typing at each locus, the association tests relied only on the typed subset. The study listed 164 TCR beta chains as associated with cytomegalovirus. An earlier analysis of approximately 530 of the donors showed that most TCR beta V segments appeared in productive rearrangements either about 90% or about 30% of the time, which broadly matched IMGT annotations. In a later analysis, TCR association rates were found to vary across HLA loci, with the most associated TCRs seen for DRB1 alleles and the fewest for HLA-C alleles. Compared with the 666-donor mean, donors in an Asian-associated ancestry cluster had fewer N-insertions in productive TCRs, according to a later genetic analysis. The earlier analysis of approximately 590 of the donors excluded roughly 17 rarely observed V segments, including chromosome 9 orphons, because counts were too low. The 87-base-pair reads could not distinguish some IMGT-functional V segments, including TRBV6-2 and TRBV6-3, so those segments were excluded. The classifier was reported to diagnose cytomegalovirus status with high specificity and sensitivity in both the original cohort and the validation cohort. A later analysis found that HLA-associated TCR beta chains were more clonally expanded and had lower generation probabilities than equally common non-associated chains. In a later analysis, around 17,000 TCR beta sequences were associated with specific HLA alleles at a false discovery rate of 0.05. Immune exposure information for the cohort was limited to CMV serostatus. Three of the identified cytomegalovirus-associated TCR beta chains were confirmed in vitro to be specific for cytomegalovirus antigens. The authors suggested that the approach could potentially be extended to other disease states and immunological phenotypes. Several of the top co-occurrence clusters appeared to be linked to parvovirus B19, influenza, CMV and Epstein-Barr virus, according to a later analysis. A further reported finding was that TCR beta sequences accurately predicted the HLA-A and HLA-B alleles for most subjects in the first cohort. According to a later analysis, most CMV-associated TCR beta chains appeared to be HLA-restricted, and the HLA associations seemed to be driven largely by CMV exposure. Sequencing depth was assumed to be roughly uniform across donors in the presence/absence analyses, though that assumption may not hold. Assigning TCR associations to individual alleles was difficult when HLA alleles, especially DR and DQ, strongly co-occurred. Linkage disequilibrium might explain the correlated functional status among segregating V segments, but an unknown experimental factor could not be ruled out. In a later genetic analysis, a missense DCLRE1C variant was associated with V-gene and J-gene trimming of TCR beta chains, and the association was replicated in an independent cohort. Only TCR beta chains were sequenced in this cohort, and the absence of alpha or paired-chain data limited detectable features.

The cohort consisted of 666 healthy bone marrow donors. All cohort members were sampled while nominally healthy, although unrecorded immune exposures were likely present. The donor tested CMV seropositive, placing the donor among the 310 or so seropositive members of the cohort. A peripheral blood sample was collected from each donor, and TCR beta sequencing was performed on peripheral blood mononuclear cells. The Qiagen DNeasy Blood Extraction Kit was used to extract genomic DNA from the blood cell samples. Libraries were constructed by the immunoSEQ multiplex PCR assay. For the multiplex PCR, a mixture combining 60 forward primers for TCR Vbeta segments and 13 reverse primers for TCR Jbeta segments was used. The CDR3 region of rearranged TCR beta genes was amplified from genomic DNA with a multiplex PCR assay. The Illumina HiSeq System was used to sequence the amplified TCR beta libraries as 87-base-pair reads. Turning to the authors' computational methods: A later analysis counted approximately 74 million unique TCR beta chains across the approximately 700 repertoires, and some 11 million of these chains were shared by at least two donors. Raw reads were error-corrected and collapsed into unique sequences by a nearest-neighbor algorithm in which closely related sequences were merged to remove PCR and sequencing errors. To assign V, D and J gene segments, CDR3 sequences were aligned to IMGT reference sequences. Each retained sequence needed at least a six-nucleotide match to both a V gene segment and a J gene segment. Rearrangements were called productive when the CDR3 lacked stop codons and stayed in frame with V and J; all others were non-productive. Following IMGT convention, CDR3 was defined as the stretch from the second conserved V-encoded cysteine up to the conserved J-encoded phenylalanine. In an earlier analysis of approximately 590 of the donors, sequences lacking an unambiguous match to a single V gene segment were excluded. In an earlier analysis of several hundred of the donors, V segments were called functional above 56.7% productive rearrangements and were called segregating when the between-donor standard deviation exceeded 5%. A statistical classification framework was built to diagnose cytomegalovirus status from the catalog of TCR beta chain sequences. V and J gene assignment, in a later analysis, came from comparing TCR nucleotide sequences with IMGT/GENE-DB human TR gene sequences. The TCRdist pipeline was used in a later analysis to assign CDR3 sequences and most-parsimonious VDJ recombination scenarios. In a later analysis, each TCR beta chain was defined by its CDR3 amino acid sequence together with its V-gene family, and reads without a unique V-gene family were excluded. A later analysis removed 550 to 700 highly shared, low-generation-probability nucleotide sequences to deal with suspected cross-contamination and a sequencing artifact. A later analysis calculated a clonal expansion index for each public chain from normalized within-repertoire ranks of inferred template counts. Generation probabilities in a later analysis came from a VDJ recombination model fitted to out-of-frame rearrangements, and those results were checked against IGoR. In a later analysis, TCR-TCR, TCR-HLA and TCR-CMV co-occurrence was scored with hypergeometric tests, and a repertoire-size bias correction was applied to TCR pairs. False discovery rates were estimated in a later analysis by permuting HLA or CMV assignments 20 times. In a later analysis, co-occurring TCRs were grouped using DBSCAN, and TCRdist sequence similarity was added for clustering within HLA-allele-positive subsets. For co-occurrence clustering, repertoires with fewer than 30,000 or more than 120,000 public chains were excluded, along with five or six repertoires with anomalous nucleotide sharing. In TCRdb, the immuneACCESS table is reduced to in-frame sequences with V and J assigned. These tables do not hold every clone; where another copy was compared, an unresolved V gene accounts for under half, and the others remain unexplained. The V and J calls and clone size are taken from that table; D and trimming were inferred from the DNA. Present in this sample are 150,000 to 200,000 clones, 60% to 80% of which were seen just once. About 0.93% of the sample comes from the top ten.

What was sequenced was PBMCs. This TCR derives from a woman aged 50 to 60 in good health and CMV-seropositive. The chain joins TRBV12-5 to TRBJ1-4; a tentative D match to TRBD1 spans 6 bases. The nucleotides are TGTGCTAGTGGTTTTTCGGGGGGCGCTAGGGGGGGTGAAAAACTGTTTTTT. Its coded protein is CASGFSGGARGGEKLFF.